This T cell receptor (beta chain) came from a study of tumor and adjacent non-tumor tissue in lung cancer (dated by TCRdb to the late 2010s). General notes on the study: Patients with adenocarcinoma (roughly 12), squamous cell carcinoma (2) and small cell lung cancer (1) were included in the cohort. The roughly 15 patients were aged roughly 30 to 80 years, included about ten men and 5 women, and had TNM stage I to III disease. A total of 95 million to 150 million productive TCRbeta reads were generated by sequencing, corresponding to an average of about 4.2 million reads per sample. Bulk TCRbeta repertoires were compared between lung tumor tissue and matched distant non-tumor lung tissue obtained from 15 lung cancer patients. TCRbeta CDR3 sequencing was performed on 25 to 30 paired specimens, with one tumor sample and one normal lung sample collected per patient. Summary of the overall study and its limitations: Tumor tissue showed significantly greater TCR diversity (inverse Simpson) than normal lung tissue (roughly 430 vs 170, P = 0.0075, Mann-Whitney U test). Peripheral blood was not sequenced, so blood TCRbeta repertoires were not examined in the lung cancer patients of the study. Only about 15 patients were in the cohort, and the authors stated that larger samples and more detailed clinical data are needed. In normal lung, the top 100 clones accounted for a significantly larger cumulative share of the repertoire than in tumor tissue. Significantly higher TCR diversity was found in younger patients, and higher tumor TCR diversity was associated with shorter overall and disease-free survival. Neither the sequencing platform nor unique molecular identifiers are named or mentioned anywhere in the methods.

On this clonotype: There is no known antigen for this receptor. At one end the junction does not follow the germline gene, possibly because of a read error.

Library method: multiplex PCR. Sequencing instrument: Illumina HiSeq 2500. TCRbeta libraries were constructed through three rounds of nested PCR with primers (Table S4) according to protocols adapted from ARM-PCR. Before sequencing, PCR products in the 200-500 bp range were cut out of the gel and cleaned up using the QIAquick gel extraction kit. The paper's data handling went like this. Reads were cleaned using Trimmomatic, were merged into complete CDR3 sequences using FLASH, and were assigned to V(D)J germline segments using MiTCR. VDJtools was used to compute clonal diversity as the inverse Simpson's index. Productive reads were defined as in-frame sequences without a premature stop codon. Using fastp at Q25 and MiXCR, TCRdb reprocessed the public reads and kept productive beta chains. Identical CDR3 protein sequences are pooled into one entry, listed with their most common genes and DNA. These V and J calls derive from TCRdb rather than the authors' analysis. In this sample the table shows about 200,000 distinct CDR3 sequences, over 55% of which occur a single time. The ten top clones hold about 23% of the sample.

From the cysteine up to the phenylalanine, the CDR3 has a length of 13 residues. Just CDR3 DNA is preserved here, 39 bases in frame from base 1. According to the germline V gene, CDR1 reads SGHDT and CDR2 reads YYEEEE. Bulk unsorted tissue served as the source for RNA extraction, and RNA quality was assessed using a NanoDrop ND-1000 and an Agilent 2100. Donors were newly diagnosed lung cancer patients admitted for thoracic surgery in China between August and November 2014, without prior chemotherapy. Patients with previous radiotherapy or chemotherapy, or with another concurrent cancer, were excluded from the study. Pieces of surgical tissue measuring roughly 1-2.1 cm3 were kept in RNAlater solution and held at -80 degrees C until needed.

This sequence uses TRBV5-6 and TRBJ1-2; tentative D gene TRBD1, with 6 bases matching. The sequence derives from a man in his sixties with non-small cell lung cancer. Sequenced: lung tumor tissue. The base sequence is TGTGCCAACAGTAACGACAGGTCCTATGGCTATACCTTC. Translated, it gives CANSNDRSYGYTF.